The T cell receptor beta chain described here comes from a study of T cells after yellow fever vaccination. Only a few counts were recorded for this clonotype. Its cognate antigen is unknown. Via MiXCR, TCRdb re-called the 5' RACE reads, giving one row per CDR3 protein. This sample has approximately 600,000 distinct CDR3 sequences, with 9% to 15% found just once. Study-wide results and limits: It was a small share of clonotypes that appeared in both CD4 and CD8 compartments.

The length of the CDR3 is 15 residues. Germline V CDR1 and CDR2: SNHLY, FYNNEI. Germline trimming cut 6 bases from V and 5 bases from J; bases unmatched to any gene: 11. This sequence was found in a man between 25 and 39 years old who received the YFV17D yellow fever vaccine. The chain is built from TRBV2 and TRBJ2-7; 9 bases align to TRBD1. This specimen consisted of PBMCs, obtained on the day of the yellow fever booster vaccination. CDR3 sequence: CASRSLPGQGDEQYF. The CDR3 nucleotides are TGTGCCAGCAGGTCTTTACCGGGACAGGGCGACGAGCAGTACTTC.